The 29 T cell receptor beta chains reported below all come from one sample, sequenced in a study of T cell responses to AZD1222 COVID-19 vaccine (dated by TCRdb to about 2021). The method behind the library was the immunoSEQ multiplex PCR assay. TCRdb's version of the immuneACCESS table is confined to in-frame rearrangements and falls short of the full clone set. An unresolved V gene accounts for under half of the shortfall where checked; the remainder is of unknown origin. The sample contains tens of thousands of clones, 88% of them found a single time. About 14% of the sample belongs to the ten largest clones. In the paper's terms, the time point label means: baseline before first vaccination. The sequenced sample was peripheral blood, obtained on day 0 of AZD1222 vaccination. Source of these receptors: an adult in good health.

The chain recombines TRBV19 with TRBJ1-6; D perhaps matches TRBD1 (5 bases). The CDR3 covers 14 residues. Germline V gene data show CDR1 as LNHDA and CDR2 as SQIVND (reference sequence). V was pared by 5 bases and J by 14 bases, with 19 bases between. The CDR3 sequence: CASSAQQGVKALHF. The CDR3 DNA follows: TGTGCCAGTAGTGCTCAGCAAGGGGTCAAGGCCCTCCACTTT.

This clone appeared once. The V gene is TRBV5-6, the J gene TRBJ1-5; D unclear. There are 12 residues in the CDR3. The V and J ends lost 0 bases and 4 bases respectively, with 2 bases between them. Germline CDR1 reads SGHDT; CDR2 reads YYEEEE. The CDR3 region has the DNA TGTGCCAGCAGCTTGGTTAATCAGCCCCAGCATTTT. Residues: CASSLVNQPQHF.

The chain uses TRBV19 and TRBJ1-1; D gene uncertain. Trimming shortened V by 8 bases and J by 0 bases, and 4 bases separated the two germline ends. The germline V gene has CDR1 LNHDA and CDR2 SQIVND (reference sequence). CDR3 length equals 11 residues. CDR3 sequence: CASGLNTEAFF. The CDR3 DNA reads as TGTGCCAGTGGACTGAACACTGAAGCTTTCTTT.

The rearrangement uses TRBV3-1 (or the pseudogene TRBV3-2) and TRBJ2-7; TRBD2 aligns across 10 bases. This CDR3 has 15 amino acids. Trimming took 4 bases from V and 3 from J; bases not matched to a gene: 6. CDR1 and CDR2 (germline): LGHDT, YNNKEL (reference sequence). The CDR3: CASSPWPSGSYEQYF. The CDR3 DNA reads TGTGCCAGCAGCCCCTGGCCTAGCGGGAGCTACGAGCAGTACTTC.

The CDR3 DNA reads as TGCAGCGTTGAAGATCCCATTAGACAGGGCAACTATGGCTACACCTTC. This codes for CSVEDPIRQGNYGYTF. The chain recombines TRBV29-1 with TRBJ1-2, with 7 bases aligning to TRBD1. The CDR3 spans 16 residues. The V gene end was trimmed by 0 bases and the J gene end by 2 bases; junction bases not matched to a gene: 9. Germline CDR1 is SQVTM and CDR2 is ANQGSEA.

The V gene is TRBV7-2, the J gene TRBJ2-7; D unresolved. Trimming removed 4 bases from V and 4 bases from J, with 14 bases in between. This CDR3 spans 14 amino acids. Per the germline V gene, CDR1 is SGHTA and CDR2 is FQGNSA. CDR3 region: CASSSSVVSYEQYF. The CDR3 nucleotides are TGTGCCAGCAGCTCGTCGGTGGTGAGTTACGAGCAGTACTTC.

This CDR3 is CASSKNRTGRTYEQYF. Written as DNA, the CDR3 is TGTGCCAGCAGCAAAAACAGGACAGGGCGGACCTACGAGCAGTACTTC. This chain connects TRBV21-1 to TRBJ2-7; the D call of TRBD1 is as the table states it, not checked on the DNA. TRBV21-1 is described as a pseudogene. This CDR3 contains 16 residues.

The chain carries TRBV7-9 and TRBJ2-5; tentative D call: TRBD1 (6 bases). CDR1 SEHNR and CDR2 FQNEAQ come from the germline V gene (reference sequence). V lost 4 bases to trimming and J lost 2 bases, with 11 bases between them. The CDR3 runs to 14 residues. The CDR3 region is CASSSWTAQETQYF. The CDR3 DNA is TGTGCCAGCAGCTCCTGGACAGCACAAGAGACCCAGTACTTC.

This clone has only a few counts. CDR3 residues: CASTRGANTGELFF. The CDR3 nucleotides are TGTGCCAGCACGCGGGGGGCGAACACCGGGGAGCTGTTTTTT. The V call is TRBV7-2, the J call TRBJ2-2, with 8 bases lining up with TRBD2. V shed 7 bases, J shed 0 bases, and the junction held 1 base outside the gene matches. The CDR3 extends over 14 amino acids. Per the germline V gene, CDR1 is SGHTA and CDR2 is FQGNSA. Combining the CDR3 with reference TRBV7-2 and TRBJ2-2 gives the whole variable domain GAGVSQSPSNKVTEKGKDVELRCDPISGHTALYWYRQSLGQGLEFLIYFQGNSAPDKSGLPSDRFSAERTGGSVSTLTIQRTQQEDSAVYLCASTRGANTGELFFGEGSRLTVL.

This clone was counted a few times. Other nucleotide sequences in the sample specify the same CDR3. The chain joins TRBV19 to TRBJ1-5, with a possible D match to TRBD1 (5 bases). Germline V gives CDR1 LNHDA, CDR2 SQIVND (reference sequence). The CDR3 covers 13 residues. V was pared by 3 bases and J by 7 bases, with 10 bases between. This chain's CDR3 is CASSIGTTQPQHF. For the CDR3, the DNA is TGTGCCAGTAGTATTGGGACGACACAGCCCCAGCATTTT.

The chain recombines TRBV6-5 with TRBJ1-1; D is ambiguous. CDR3 length: 13 amino acids. Trimming took 6 bases from V and 0 from J, leaving 8 bases between them. Per the germline V gene, CDR1 is MNHEY and CDR2 is SVGAGI. CDR3 sequence (DNA): TGTGCCAGCAGACCTCAGTTGAACACTGAAGCTTTCTTT. Translated: CASRPQLNTEAFF.

The chain couples TRBV5-6 to TRBJ2-7; unclear D gene. Germline CDR1 is SGHDT and CDR2 is YYEEEE. Trimming took off 4 bases at V and 2 bases at J, with 4 bases between the two ends. The CDR3 runs 11 residues. The CDR3 bases are TGTGCCAGCAGCCGGACCTACGAGCAGTACTTC. Residues: CASSRTYEQYF.

The V and J genes are TRBV20-1 and TRBJ1-6; D gene unclear. The V gene's germline CDR1 is DFQATT and CDR2 SNEGSKA (reference sequence). V was shortened by 3 bases and J by 5 bases, with 14 bases between the two germline ends. CDR3 length: 15 amino acids. This CDR3 is CSASAASQNNSPLHF. In nucleotides, the CDR3 is TGCAGTGCTAGTGCCGCGAGTCAGAATAATTCACCCCTCCACTTT.

The chain is built from TRBV19 and TRBJ2-1; 9 positions agree with TRBD1. Germline lookup yields CDR1 LNHDA and CDR2 SQIVND (reference sequence). The CDR3 extends over 16 amino acids. J gave up 6 bases and V 4 bases, and 10 bases lay outside the gene matches. CDR3 in amino acids: CASSRGTGMKGNEQFF. CDR3 nucleotide sequence: TGTGCCAGTAGTAGAGGGACAGGGATGAAGGGCAATGAGCAGTTCTTC.

The chain combines TRBV30 with TRBJ2-3; possibly TRBD2 for D (5 bases). The germline gives CDR1 GTSNPN, CDR2 SVGIG (reference sequence). V lost 5 bases and J lost 4, with 13 bases in between. The CDR3 spans 13 residues. The CDR3 protein is CAWSEGQSDTQYF. The CDR3 nucleotides are TGTGCCTGGTCTGAGGGCCAATCAGATACGCAGTATTTT.

This CDR3 reads CASSLFTGDVHNEQFF. In DNA, the CDR3 is TGTGCCAGCAGCCTATTTACTGGGGACGTACACAATGAGCAGTTCTTC. The V and J genes are TRBV7-7 and TRBJ2-1, with D possibly called TRBD1 or TRBD2 (5 bases each). This CDR3 is built from 16 residues. Germline V lookup: CDR1 SSHAT, CDR2 FNYEAQ (reference sequence). Trimming cost V 5 bases and J 5 bases, with 19 bases left between them.

The chain combines TRBV30 with TRBJ2-7; 12 positions agree with TRBD2. The V segment lost 3 bases and the J segment 7 bases; nucleotides outside the gene matches: 7. Germline V gene data show CDR1 as GTSNPN and CDR2 as SVGIG (reference sequence). The CDR3 has 14 residues. Here the CDR3 reads CAWSQGLAGFEQYF. CDR3 sequence (DNA): TGTGCCTGGAGCCAGGGACTAGCGGGCTTTGAGCAGTACTTC.

The V and J genes are TRBV7-2 and TRBJ1-2, with D tentatively TRBD1 (5 bases). The V gene's germline CDR1 is SGHTA and CDR2 FQGNSA. The V end was cut by 1 base, the J end by 0 bases, with 12 bases between. The CDR3 is 16 residues long. CDR3 sequence: CASSLEQASANYGYTF. CDR3 bases: TGTGCCAGCAGCTTAGAACAGGCCAGTGCTAACTATGGCTACACCTTC.

This sequence joins TRBV13 and TRBJ2-1; the D gene could be TRBD1 or TRBD2 (5 bases each). CDR1 and CDR2 (germline): PRHDT, FYEKMQ (reference sequence). V shed 5 bases and J shed 9 bases, with 11 bases lying between them. This CDR3 comprises 12 residues. CDR3 sequence: CASSPMRGEQFF. CDR3 nucleotide sequence: TGTGCCAGCAGCCCCATGAGGGGTGAGCAGTTCTTC.

The rearrangement links TRBV11-3 to TRBJ2-4; D gene ambiguous. CDR1 SGHNT and CDR2 YENEEA come from the germline V gene. The CDR3 runs 17 residues. V was clipped by 6 bases and J by 5 bases, with 23 bases between them. This chain's CDR3 is CASSHPEYGAQENIQYF. In DNA, the CDR3 is TGTGCCAGCAGTCACCCTGAGTATGGAGCCCAAGAAAACATTCAGTACTTC.

This chain links TRBV20-1 with TRBJ2-3, with D unresolved. Trimming took off 2 bases at V and 6 bases at J, with 6 bases between the two ends. The germline V gene encodes CDR1 DFQATT and CDR2 SNEGSKA (reference sequence). This CDR3 is built from 11 residues. The CDR3 region has the DNA TGCAGTGCTAGAAAGACGGATACGCAGTATTTT. Its translation: CSARKTDTQYF.

This rearrangement joins TRBV10-1 to TRBJ2-1; 9 bases map to TRBD1. Trimming removed 7 bases from V and 5 bases from J; junction bases left unmatched: 6. Germline assignment: CDR1 WNHNN and CDR2 SYGVQD (reference sequence). This CDR3 is 14 amino acids long. The CDR3 spells CASNQGTGNNEQFF. CDR3 DNA: TGCGCCAGCAACCAAGGGACAGGGAACAATGAGCAGTTCTTC.

The chain joins TRBV13 to TRBJ1-1, with TRBD1 identical over 9 bases. J was trimmed by 0 bases and V by 6 bases; bases with no gene match: 8. This CDR3 region has 16 residues. The germline V gene encodes CDR1 PRHDT and CDR2 FYEKMQ (reference sequence). The CDR3 region is CASSPLGQGLNTEAFF. In nucleotides, the CDR3 is TGTGCCAGCAGTCCTCTGGGACAGGGATTGAACACTGAAGCTTTCTTT.

The chain uses TRBV4-2 and TRBJ1-2; D uncertain. The CDR3 has 13 amino acids. V was shortened by 5 bases and J by 3 bases, with 10 bases between the two germline ends. Germline CDR1 LGHNA, CDR2 YNFKEQ. The CDR3 protein is CASSFESHYGYTF. The DNA of the CDR3 is TGTGCCAGCAGCTTCGAGAGTCACTATGGCTACACCTTC.

The chain employs TRBV5-1 and TRBJ2-7; no definite D call. The CDR3 is made up of 16 amino acids. Trimming shortened V by 1 base and J by 1 base, and 15 bases separated the two germline ends. The germline V gene has CDR1 SGHRS and CDR2 YFSETQ. CDR3 residues: CASSLLTPGTSYEQYF. The CDR3 DNA reads as TGCGCCAGCAGCTTGTTAACTCCCGGAACGTCCTACGAGCAGTACTTC.

This rearrangement joins TRBV2 to TRBJ1-1; D unresolved. The CDR3 spans 15 residues. Deletions cut 3 bases from V and 7 bases from J, with 18 bases between. Looked up from germline, CDR1 is SNHLY and CDR2 is FYNNEI. The CDR3 loop reads CASSDEGAGSFEAFF. The CDR3 DNA reads as TGTGCCAGCAGTGACGAGGGAGCGGGGTCCTTTGAAGCTTTCTTT.

This rearrangement joins TRBV18 to TRBJ1-1; D is unclear. Trimming took 2 bases from V and 0 from J, leaving 4 bases between them. This CDR3 region has 13 residues. CDR1 is KGHSH and CDR2 is LQKENI in the germline V gene. The CDR3: CASSPGMNTEAFF. The CDR3 DNA is TGTGCCAGCTCACCAGGCATGAACACTGAAGCTTTCTTT.

The chain uses TRBV4-2 and TRBJ2-1, with 9 bases lining up with TRBD2. Germline values: CDR1 LGHNA, CDR2 YNFKEQ. This CDR3 comprises 15 residues. V was clipped by 0 bases and J by 11 bases; unmatched bases: 8. The CDR3 DNA reads as TGTGCCAGCAGCCAAGATAGGGTAGCGGGAGTAAAGCAGTTCTTC. Translated: CASSQDRVAGVKQFF.

This chain uses TRBV29-1 with TRBJ1-2; perhaps TRBD1 as D (6 bases). This CDR3 has 14 amino acids. Germline CDR1 reads SQVTM; CDR2 reads ANQGSEA. Trimming stripped 4 bases from V and 3 bases from J, with 15 bases between. The CDR3 DNA follows: TGCAGCGTTGGCAGCAGGGGCAATGACTATGGCTACACCTTC. Its translation: CSVGSRGNDYGYTF. Full variable domain (outside the CDR3, taken from reference TRBV29-1 and TRBJ1-2): SAVISQKPSRDICQRGTSLTIQCQVDSQVTMMFWYRQQPGQSLTLIATANQGSEATYESGFVIDKFPISRPNLTFSTLTVSNMSPEDSSIYLCSVGSRGNDYGYTFGSGTRLTVV.